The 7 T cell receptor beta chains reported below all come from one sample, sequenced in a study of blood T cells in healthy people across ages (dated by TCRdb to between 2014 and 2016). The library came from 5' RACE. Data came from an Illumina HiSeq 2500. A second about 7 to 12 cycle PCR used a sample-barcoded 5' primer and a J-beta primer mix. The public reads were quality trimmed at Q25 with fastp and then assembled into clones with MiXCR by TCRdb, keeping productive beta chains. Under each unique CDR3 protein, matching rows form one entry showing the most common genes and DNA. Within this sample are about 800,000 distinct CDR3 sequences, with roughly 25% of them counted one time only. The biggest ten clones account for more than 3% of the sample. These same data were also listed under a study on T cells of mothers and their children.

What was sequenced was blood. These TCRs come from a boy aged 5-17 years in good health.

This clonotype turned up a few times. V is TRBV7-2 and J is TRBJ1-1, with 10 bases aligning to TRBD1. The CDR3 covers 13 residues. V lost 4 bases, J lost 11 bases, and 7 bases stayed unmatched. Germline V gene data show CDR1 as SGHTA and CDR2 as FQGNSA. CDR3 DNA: TGTGCCAGCAGCTCAACCGGGACAGGGGTTGCTTTCTTT. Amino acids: CASSSTGTGVAFF.

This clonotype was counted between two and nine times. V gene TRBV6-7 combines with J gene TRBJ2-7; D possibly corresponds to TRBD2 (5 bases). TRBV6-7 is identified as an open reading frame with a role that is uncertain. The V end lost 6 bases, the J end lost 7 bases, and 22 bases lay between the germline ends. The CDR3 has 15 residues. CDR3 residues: CASRSTPGGLKEQYF. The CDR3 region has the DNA TGTGCCAGCAGGTCCACCCCAGGCGGGTTGAAGGAGCAGTACTTC.

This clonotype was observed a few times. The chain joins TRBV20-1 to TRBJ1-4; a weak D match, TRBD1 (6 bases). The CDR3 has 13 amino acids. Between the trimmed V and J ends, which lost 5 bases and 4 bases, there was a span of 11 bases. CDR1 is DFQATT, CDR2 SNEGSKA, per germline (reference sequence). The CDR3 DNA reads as TGCAGTGCTTCCGGGGGCATTAATGAAAAACTGTTTTTT. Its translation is CSASGGINEKLFF.

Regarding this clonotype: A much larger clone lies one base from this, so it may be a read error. CDR3 loop: CASSLAGSSYGQYF. The CDR3, as DNA: TGTGCCAGCAGCTTAGCTGGGAGCTCCTACGGGCAGTACTTC. The chain combines TRBV7-2 with TRBJ2-7, with D possibly matching TRBD2 (5 bases). The CDR3 length is 14 residues. The germline gives CDR1 SGHTA, CDR2 FQGNSA.

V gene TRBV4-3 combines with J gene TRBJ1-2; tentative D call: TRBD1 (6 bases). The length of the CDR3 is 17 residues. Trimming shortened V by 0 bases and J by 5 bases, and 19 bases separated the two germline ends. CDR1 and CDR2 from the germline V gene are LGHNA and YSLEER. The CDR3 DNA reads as TGCGCCAGCAGCCAAGATTGGGGGCGGGCCGGGGTATATGGCTACACCTTC. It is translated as CASSQDWGRAGVYGYTF.

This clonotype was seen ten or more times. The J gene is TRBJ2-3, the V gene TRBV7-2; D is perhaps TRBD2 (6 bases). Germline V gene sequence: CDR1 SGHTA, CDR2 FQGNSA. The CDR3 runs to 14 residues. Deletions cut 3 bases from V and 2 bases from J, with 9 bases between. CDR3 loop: CASSLAGLTDTQYF. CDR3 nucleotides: TGTGCCAGCAGCTTGGCGGGACTCACAGATACGCAGTATTTT. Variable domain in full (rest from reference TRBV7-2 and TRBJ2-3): GAGVSQSPSNKVTEKGKDVELRCDPISGHTALYWYRQSLGQGLEFLIYFQGNSAPDKSGLPSDRFSAERTGGSVSTLTIQRTQQEDSAVYLCASSLAGLTDTQYFGPGTRLTVL.

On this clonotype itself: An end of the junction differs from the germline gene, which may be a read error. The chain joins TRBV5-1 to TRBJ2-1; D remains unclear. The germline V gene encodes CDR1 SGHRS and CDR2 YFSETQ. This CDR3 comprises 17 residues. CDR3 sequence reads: CASSFTLPSTSYDEQFF. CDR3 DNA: TGCGCCAGCAGCTTTACACTTCCCTCTACTTCCTACGATGAGCAGTTCTTC.